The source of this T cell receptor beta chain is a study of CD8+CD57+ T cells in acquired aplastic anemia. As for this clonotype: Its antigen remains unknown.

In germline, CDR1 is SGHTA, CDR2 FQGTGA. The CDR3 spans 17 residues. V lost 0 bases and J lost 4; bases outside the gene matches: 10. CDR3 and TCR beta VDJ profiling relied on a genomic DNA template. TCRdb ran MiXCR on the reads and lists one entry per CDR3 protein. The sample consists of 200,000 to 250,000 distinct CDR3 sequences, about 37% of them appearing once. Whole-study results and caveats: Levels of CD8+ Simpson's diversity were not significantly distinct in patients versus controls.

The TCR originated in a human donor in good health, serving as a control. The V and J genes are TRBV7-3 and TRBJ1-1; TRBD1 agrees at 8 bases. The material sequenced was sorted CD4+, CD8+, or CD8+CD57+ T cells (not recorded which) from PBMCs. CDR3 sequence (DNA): TGTGCCAGCAGCTTAACCCGAGCGACGACAGGGGTCACTGAAGCTTTCTTT. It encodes CASSLTRATTGVTEAFF.